This passage covers 2 T cell receptor beta chains from one sample sequenced in a study of OX40 agonist ivuxolimab in advanced cancers. Clones were read by immunoSEQ multiplex PCR, and TCRdb kept only the in-frame ones, dropping some. This table holds approximately 63,000 clones, 70% to 80% found once. Here the sequenced sample was CD4+ or CD8+ T cells sorted from blood, taken in a trial of the OX40 agonist ivuxolimab. The receptors derive from an adult with an advanced solid tumor such as melanoma, head and neck, liver or kidney cancer.

The chain is built from TRBV6-6 and TRBJ2-5; D is undetermined. The CDR3 contains 11 residues. The germline V and J ends were trimmed by 7 bases and 2 bases, with 5 bases remaining between them. Looked up from germline, CDR1 is MNHNY and CDR2 is SVGAGI (reference sequence). The DNA for the CDR3 is TGTGCCAGCATCTATCAAGAGACCCAGTACTTC. It translates to CASIYQETQYF.

The sample holds a few counts of this clone. V usage is TRBV19 and J usage is TRBJ1-5, with D possibly TRBD1 on 6 matching bases. The V gene lost 0 bases and the J gene lost 0 bases, with 9 bases spanning the gap. The CDR3 sequence is 16 residues long. Looked up from germline, CDR1 is LNHDA and CDR2 is SQIVND (reference sequence). CDR3 bases: TGTGCCAGTAGTATAGACGACAGGTTTAGCAATCAGCCCCAGCATTTT. This sequence encodes CASSIDDRFSNQPQHF.